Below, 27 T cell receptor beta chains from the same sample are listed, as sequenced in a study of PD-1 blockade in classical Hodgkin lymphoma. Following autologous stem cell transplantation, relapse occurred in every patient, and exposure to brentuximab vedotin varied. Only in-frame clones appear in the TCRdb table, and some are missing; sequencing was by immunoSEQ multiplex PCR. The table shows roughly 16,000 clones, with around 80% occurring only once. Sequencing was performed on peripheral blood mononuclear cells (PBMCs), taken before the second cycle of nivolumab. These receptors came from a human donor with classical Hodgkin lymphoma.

CDR3 coding DNA: TGTGCCAGCAGTTCAAGAGGTGGCTACACCTTC. It encodes CASSSRGGYTF. The J gene is TRBJ1-2, the V gene TRBV6-5; no clear D gene. CDR1 is MNHEY and CDR2 is SVGAGI in the germline V gene. Deletions cut 4 bases from V and 7 bases from J, with 7 bases between. The CDR3 contains 11 residues.

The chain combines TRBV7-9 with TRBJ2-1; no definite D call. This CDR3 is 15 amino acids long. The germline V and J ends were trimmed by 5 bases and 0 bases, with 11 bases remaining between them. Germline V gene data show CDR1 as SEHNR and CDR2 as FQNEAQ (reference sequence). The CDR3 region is CASSRHMSSYNEQFF. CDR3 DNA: TGTGCCAGCAGCCGTCACATGAGCTCCTACAATGAGCAGTTCTTC.

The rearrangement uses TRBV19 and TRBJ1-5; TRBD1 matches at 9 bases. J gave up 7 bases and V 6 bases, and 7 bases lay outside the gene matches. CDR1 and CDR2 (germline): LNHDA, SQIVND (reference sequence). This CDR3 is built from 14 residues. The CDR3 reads CASSPGQGRQPQHF. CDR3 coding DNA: TGTGCCAGTAGCCCGGGACAGGGAAGACAGCCCCAGCATTTT.

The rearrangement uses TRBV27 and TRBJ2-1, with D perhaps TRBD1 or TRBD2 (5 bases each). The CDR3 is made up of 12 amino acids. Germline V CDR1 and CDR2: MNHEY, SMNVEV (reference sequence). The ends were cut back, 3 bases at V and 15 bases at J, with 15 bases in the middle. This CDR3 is CASSFLGTALFF. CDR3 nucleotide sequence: TGTGCCAGCAGTTTTCTAGGGACGGCCCTGTTCTTC.

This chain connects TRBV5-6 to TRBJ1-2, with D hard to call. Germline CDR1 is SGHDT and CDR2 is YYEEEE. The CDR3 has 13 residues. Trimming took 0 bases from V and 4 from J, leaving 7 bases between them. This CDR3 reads CASSLVRSYGYTF. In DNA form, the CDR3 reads TGTGCCAGCAGCTTGGTTCGGAGCTATGGCTACACCTTC.

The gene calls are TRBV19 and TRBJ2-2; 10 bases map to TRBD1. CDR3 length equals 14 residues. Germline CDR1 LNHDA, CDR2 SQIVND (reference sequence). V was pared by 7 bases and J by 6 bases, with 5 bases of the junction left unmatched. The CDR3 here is CASTRTGGPGELFF. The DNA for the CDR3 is TGTGCCAGTACCCGGACAGGGGGTCCCGGGGAGCTGTTTTTT.

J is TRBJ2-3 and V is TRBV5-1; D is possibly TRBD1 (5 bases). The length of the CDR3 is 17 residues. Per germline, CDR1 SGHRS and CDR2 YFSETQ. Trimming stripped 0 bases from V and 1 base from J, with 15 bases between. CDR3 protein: CASSLALAGRGTDTQYF. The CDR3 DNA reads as TGCGCCAGCAGCTTGGCCTTAGCAGGGCGTGGCACAGATACGCAGTATTTT.

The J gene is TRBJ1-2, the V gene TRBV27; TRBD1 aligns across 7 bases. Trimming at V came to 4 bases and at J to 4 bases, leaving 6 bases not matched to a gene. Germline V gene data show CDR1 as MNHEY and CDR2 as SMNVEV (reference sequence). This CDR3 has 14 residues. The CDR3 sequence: CASSSGQNPYGYTF. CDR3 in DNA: TGTGCCAGCAGTTCGGGACAGAATCCCTATGGCTACACCTTC.

The CDR3 protein is CASSTKQGNYGYTF. The CDR3 region has the DNA TGTGCCAGCAGCACGAAACAGGGGAACTATGGCTACACCTTC. The chain joins TRBV5-8 to TRBJ1-2; 7 positions agree with TRBD1. Germline loops: CDR1 SGHTS, CDR2 YDEGEE. This CDR3 is 14 amino acids long. Trimming cost V 4 bases and J 2 bases; bases outside gene matches: 5.

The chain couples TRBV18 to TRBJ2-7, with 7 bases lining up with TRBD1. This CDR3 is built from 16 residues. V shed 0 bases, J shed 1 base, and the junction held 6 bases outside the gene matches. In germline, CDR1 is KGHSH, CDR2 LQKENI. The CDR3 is CASSPPDRLGSYEQYF. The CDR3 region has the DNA TGTGCCAGCTCACCACCGGACAGGCTGGGATCCTACGAGCAGTACTTC.

CDR3 in DNA: TGTGCCAGCAGTTGGACAGAAGGAAACACCATATATTTT. This translates into CASSWTEGNTIYF. The V call is TRBV6-6, the J call TRBJ1-3; a possible D gene is TRBD1 (6 bases). This CDR3 spans 13 amino acids. Trimming removed 4 bases at V and 4 bases at J, with 8 bases between. Germline V gene sequence: CDR1 MNHNY, CDR2 SVGAGI (reference sequence).

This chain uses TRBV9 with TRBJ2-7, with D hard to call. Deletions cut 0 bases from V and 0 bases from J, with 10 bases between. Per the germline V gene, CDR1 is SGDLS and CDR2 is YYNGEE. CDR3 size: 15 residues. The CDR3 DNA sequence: TGTGCCAGCAGCGTAGGGGCCAGCGCCTCCTACGAGCAGTACTTC. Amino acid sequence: CASSVGASASYEQYF.

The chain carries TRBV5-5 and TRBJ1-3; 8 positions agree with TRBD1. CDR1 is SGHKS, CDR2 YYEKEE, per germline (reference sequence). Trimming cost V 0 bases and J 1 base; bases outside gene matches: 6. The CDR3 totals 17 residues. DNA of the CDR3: TGTGCCAGCAGCTTGGGGGACAGGAGGGGATCTGGAAACACCATATATTTT. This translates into CASSLGDRRGSGNTIYF.

CDR3 nucleotide sequence: TGTGCCAGCAGTTACAACGGGAACACCGGGGAGCTGTTTTTT. This translates into CASSYNGNTGELFF. The rearrangement uses TRBV6-5 and TRBJ2-2; D gene ambiguous. Per the germline V gene, CDR1 is MNHEY and CDR2 is SVGAGI. The CDR3 has 14 residues. Trimming took 2 bases from V and 1 from J, leaving 5 bases between them.

The CDR3 here is CSVAPGQGVYTF. CDR3 nucleotide sequence: TGCAGCGTAGCTCCGGGACAGGGAGTCTACACCTTC. The chain has TRBV29-1 and TRBJ1-2; 9 nucleotides line up with TRBD1. CDR3 length: 12 residues. Germline V CDR1 and CDR2: SQVTM, ANQGSEA. The ends lost 6 bases at V and 10 bases at J; junction bases unmatched: 9.

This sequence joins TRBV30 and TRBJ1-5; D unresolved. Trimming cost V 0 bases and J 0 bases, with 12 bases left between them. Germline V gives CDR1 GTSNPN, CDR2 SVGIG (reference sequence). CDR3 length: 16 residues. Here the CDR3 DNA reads TGTGCCTGGAGTGTAACCGGCAGCGCTAGCAATCAGCCCCAGCATTTT. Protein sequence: CAWSVTGSASNQPQHF.

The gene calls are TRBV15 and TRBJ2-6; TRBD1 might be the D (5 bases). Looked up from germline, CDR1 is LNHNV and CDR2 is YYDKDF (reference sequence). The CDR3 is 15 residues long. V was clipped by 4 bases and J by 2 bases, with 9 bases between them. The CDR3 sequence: CATSILGAGANVLTF. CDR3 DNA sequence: TGTGCCACCAGCATTCTAGGGGCTGGGGCCAACGTCCTGACTTTC.

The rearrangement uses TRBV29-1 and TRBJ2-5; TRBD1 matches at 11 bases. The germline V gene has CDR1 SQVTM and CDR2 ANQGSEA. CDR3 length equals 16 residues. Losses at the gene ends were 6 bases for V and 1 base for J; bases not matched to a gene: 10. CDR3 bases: TGCAGCGTGTCCGGGACAGGGGGACTACTCCAAGAGACCCAGTACTTC. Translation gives CSVSGTGGLLQETQYF.

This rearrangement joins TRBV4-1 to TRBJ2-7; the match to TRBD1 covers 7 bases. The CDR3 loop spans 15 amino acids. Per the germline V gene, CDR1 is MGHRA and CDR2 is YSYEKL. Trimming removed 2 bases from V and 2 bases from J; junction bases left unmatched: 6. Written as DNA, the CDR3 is TGCGCCAGCAGCCAATCCGGGACAGTGACCTACGAGCAGTACTTC. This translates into CASSQSGTVTYEQYF.

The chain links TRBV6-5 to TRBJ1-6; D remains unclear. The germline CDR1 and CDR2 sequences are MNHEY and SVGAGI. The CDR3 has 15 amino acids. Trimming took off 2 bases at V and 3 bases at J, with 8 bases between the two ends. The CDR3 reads CASSYGQNYNSPLHF. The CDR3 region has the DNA TGTGCCAGCAGTTACGGGCAGAACTATAATTCACCCCTCCACTTT.

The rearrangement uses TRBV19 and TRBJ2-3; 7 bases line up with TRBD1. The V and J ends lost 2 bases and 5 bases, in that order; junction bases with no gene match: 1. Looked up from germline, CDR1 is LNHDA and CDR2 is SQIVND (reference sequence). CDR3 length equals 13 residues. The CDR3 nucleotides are TGTGCCAGTAGTATATACAGGGGAGATACGCAGTATTTT. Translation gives CASSIYRGDTQYF.

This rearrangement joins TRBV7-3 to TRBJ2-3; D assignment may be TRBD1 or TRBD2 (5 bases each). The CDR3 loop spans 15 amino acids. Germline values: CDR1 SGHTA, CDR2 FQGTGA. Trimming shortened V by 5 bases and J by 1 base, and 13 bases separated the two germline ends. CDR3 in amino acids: CASSPSPGRTDTQYF. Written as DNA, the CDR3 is TGTGCCAGCAGCCCCTCCCCGGGGCGCACAGATACGCAGTATTTT.

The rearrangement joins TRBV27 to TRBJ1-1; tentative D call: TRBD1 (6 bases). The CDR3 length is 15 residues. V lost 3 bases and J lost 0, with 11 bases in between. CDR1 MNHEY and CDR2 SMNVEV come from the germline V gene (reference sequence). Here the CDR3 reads CASSFLGQLNTEAFF. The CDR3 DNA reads TGTGCCAGCAGTTTTTTAGGACAGTTGAACACTGAAGCTTTCTTT.

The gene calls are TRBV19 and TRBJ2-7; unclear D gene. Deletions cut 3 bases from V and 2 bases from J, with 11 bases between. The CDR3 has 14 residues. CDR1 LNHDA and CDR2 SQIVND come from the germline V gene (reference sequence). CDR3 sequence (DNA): TGTGCCAGTAGTATGAGGTTTATCACCTACGAGCAGTACTTC. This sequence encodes CASSMRFITYEQYF. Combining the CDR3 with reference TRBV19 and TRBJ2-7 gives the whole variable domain DGGITQSPKYLFRKEGQNVTLSCEQNLNHDAMYWYRQDPGQGLRLIYYSQIVNDFQKGDIAEGYSVSREKKESFPLTVTSAQKNPTAFYLCASSMRFITYEQYFGPGTRLTVT.

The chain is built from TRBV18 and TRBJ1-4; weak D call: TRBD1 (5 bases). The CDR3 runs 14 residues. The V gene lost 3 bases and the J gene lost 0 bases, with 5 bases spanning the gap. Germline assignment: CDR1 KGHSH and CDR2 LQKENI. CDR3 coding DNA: TGTGCCAGCTCACCGGGGGCAACTAATGAAAAACTGTTTTTT. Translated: CASSPGATNEKLFF.

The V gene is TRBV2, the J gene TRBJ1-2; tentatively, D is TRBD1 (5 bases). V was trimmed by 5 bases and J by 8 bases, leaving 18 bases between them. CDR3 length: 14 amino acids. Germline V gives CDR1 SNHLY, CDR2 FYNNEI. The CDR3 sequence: CASSQMGPLDGYTF. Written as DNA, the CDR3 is TGTGCCAGCAGTCAGATGGGGCCACTTGACGGCTACACCTTC.

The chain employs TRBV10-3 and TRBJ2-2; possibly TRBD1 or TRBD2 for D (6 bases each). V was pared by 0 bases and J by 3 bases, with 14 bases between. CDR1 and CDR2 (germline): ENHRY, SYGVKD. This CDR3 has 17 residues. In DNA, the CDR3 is TGTGCCATCAGTGAGTCGAATTGGGGGGCACACACCGGGGAGCTGTTTTTT. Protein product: CAISESNWGAHTGELFF.